One sample yielded the 10 T cell receptor beta chains listed below, sequenced in a study of identical twins. TCRdb independently ran MiXCR on the 5' RACE reads; one entry per CDR3 protein. This repertoire shows about 490,000 distinct CDR3 sequences, nearly 15% found once; its top ten account for nearly 0.45%. The same sample was also studied in work on yellow fever vaccine responses in identical twins.

The specimen was CD4+ T cells sorted from blood. These receptors all stem from a woman younger than 30 in good health.

The chain links TRBV7-9 to TRBJ1-2; 7 bases agree with TRBD1. The V gene end was trimmed by 0 bases and the J gene end by 6 bases; junction bases not matched to a gene: 1. CDR3 length: 13 residues. CDR1 is SEHNR, CDR2 FQNEAQ, per germline (reference sequence). CDR3 region: CASSLAQGDGYTF. In nucleotides, the CDR3 is TGTGCCAGCAGCTTAGCGCAGGGGGATGGCTACACCTTC.

V gene TRBV2 combines with J gene TRBJ2-1, with 8 positions matching TRBD1. Trimming removed 3 bases from V and 0 bases from J; junction bases left unmatched: 1. Germline CDR1 is SNHLY and CDR2 is FYNNEI. This CDR3 is built from 15 residues. The CDR3 coding sequence is TGTGCCAGCAGTGACGACAGGGGCTCCTACAATGAGCAGTTCTTC. Translation gives CASSDDRGSYNEQFF. Variable domain in full (rest from reference TRBV2 and TRBJ2-1): EPEVTQTPSHQVTQMGQEVILRCVPISNHLYFYWYRQILGQKVEFLVSFYNNEISEKSEIFDDQFSVERPDGSNFTLKIRSTKLEDSAMYFCASSDDRGSYNEQFFGPGTRLTVL.

The chain combines TRBV28 with TRBJ2-7; TRBD1 agrees at 9 bases. The germline V gene has CDR1 MDHEN and CDR2 SYDVKM. V lost 5 bases and J lost 2; bases outside the gene matches: 4. CDR3 length: 14 residues. This chain's CDR3 is CASSGQGTTYEQYV. The DNA of the CDR3 is TGTGCCAGCAGTGGACAGGGGACGACCTACGAGCAGTACGTC.

This clonotype was seen a handful of times. The genes are TRBV20-1 and TRBJ1-1; 8 positions agree with TRBD1. V was clipped by 3 bases and J by 0 bases; unmatched bases: 3. Germline-derived CDR1 and CDR2 are DFQATT and SNEGSKA (reference sequence). The CDR3 has 14 amino acids. The CDR3 DNA is TGCAGTGCTAGGGACAGGGAATTGAACACTGAAGCTTTCTTT. Residues: CSARDRELNTEAFF.

The table lists this clonotype with a few counts. The chain combines TRBV4-1 with TRBJ2-3, with 8 bases identical to TRBD2. The J segment lost 3 bases and the V segment lost 4 bases, leaving 12 bases of the junction unmatched. The CDR3 covers 17 residues. Germline values: CDR1 MGHRA, CDR2 YSYEKL. The CDR3 loop is CASSPSGGGFMTDTQYF. Written as DNA, the CDR3 is TGCGCCAGCAGCCCATCAGGCGGGGGGTTTATGACAGATACGCAGTATTTT.

This chain joins TRBV12-3 or TRBV12-4 and TRBJ1-2, with a weak D call TRBD1 (5 bases). Between the trimmed V and J ends, which lost 1 base and 8 bases, there was a span of 11 bases. This CDR3 contains 13 residues. The CDR3 coding sequence is TGTGCCAGCAGTTTAGGTCTCAGGGTGGGCTACACCTTC. This translates into CASSLGLRVGYTF.

In its sample, this clonotype was seen a few times. The V and J genes are TRBV4-1 and TRBJ2-5; D call uncertain. CDR1 and CDR2 from the germline V gene are MGHRA and YSYEKL. Trimming pared 0 bases from V and 4 bases from J, leaving 18 bases between. This CDR3 has 17 amino acids. Here the CDR3 DNA reads TGCGCCAGCAGCCAAGATCGCAGATTCGGCTATGGAGAGACCCAGTACTTC. It encodes CASSQDRRFGYGETQYF.

This chain links TRBV6-1 with TRBJ1-1; D not resolved. The ends were cut back, 6 bases at V and 1 base at J, with 9 bases in the middle. CDR1 and CDR2 (germline): MNHNS, SASEGT. The CDR3 is 13 residues long. The CDR3 DNA follows: TGTGCCAGCAGAGTGAACGGGAACACTGAAGCTTTCTTT. Residues: CASRVNGNTEAFF.

The chain combines TRBV9 with TRBJ1-3; D gene unclear. Between the trimmed V and J ends, which lost 3 bases and 0 bases, there was a span of 10 bases. CDR3 length equals 15 residues. In germline, CDR1 is SGDLS, CDR2 YYNGEE. The CDR3 spells CASSAIHGSGNTIYF. Written as DNA, the CDR3 is TGTGCCAGCAGCGCCATCCATGGCTCTGGAAACACCATATATTTT.

This clonotype occurred a few times. The chain is built from TRBV29-1 and TRBJ1-2; possible D gene TRBD1, 5 bases. The germline V and J ends were trimmed by 3 bases and 2 bases, with 16 bases remaining between them. In germline, CDR1 is SQVTM, CDR2 ANQGSEA. The CDR3 totals 15 residues. The CDR3, as DNA: TGCAGCGTTGACCGGACGGGGGGAGGGAACTATGGCTACACCTTC. This sequence encodes CSVDRTGGGNYGYTF.